The rows below give T cell receptor beta chains drawn from one sample of a study of cytomegalovirus exposure and HLA in healthy donors. Produced via immunoSEQ multiplex PCR; TCRdb's table is partial and in-frame only. The sample has roughly 200,000 clones, about 78% seen once. The sequencing sample was made of PBMCs. These receptors came from a man between 60 and 75 years old in good health and CMV-seronegative. The conserved cysteine and the conserved F or W are not part of the CDR3 here. Fields, in order: D gene, V gene, CDR3 protein. The D gene is left open where the match is weak.

d_call: .
v_call: TRBV6-1
cdr3_aa: ASSETTPY

d_call: .
v_call: TRBV28
cdr3_aa: ASSSRTQGRGVYEQY

d_call: TRBD1
v_call: TRBV6-5
cdr3_aa: ASSYSTGTAYEQY

d_call: TRBD1
v_call: TRBV5-1
cdr3_aa: ASSGEGARREKLF

d_call: TRBD1
v_call: TRBV9
cdr3_aa: VSSVGTGGGNEKLF

d_call: .
v_call: TRBV7-2
cdr3_aa: ASSFEVYGYT

d_call: .
v_call: TRBV6-1
cdr3_aa: ASSEGWTAYGYT

d_call: TRBD1
v_call: TRBV7-2
cdr3_aa: ASSLFGTGLQETQY

d_call: TRBD1
v_call: TRBV5-5
cdr3_aa: ASSPGTGGGQPQH

d_call: TRBD2
v_call: TRBV13
cdr3_aa: ASSLTGLAGGLYEQY

d_call: TRBD1
v_call: TRBV28
cdr3_aa: ASSPPDRAGQPQH

d_call: .
v_call: TRBV30
cdr3_aa: AWSDRTLH

d_call: .
v_call: TRBV19
cdr3_aa: ASSREEANEKLF

d_call: TRBD2
v_call: TRBV9
cdr3_aa: ASSVMWEGPGELF

d_call: .
v_call: TRBV7-2
cdr3_aa: ASAGGYDYGYT

d_call: .
v_call: TRBV27
cdr3_aa: ASSSRGANSPLH

d_call: TRBD2
v_call: TRBV28
cdr3_aa: ASSPRLAGQETQY

d_call: TRBD1
v_call: TRBV6-4
cdr3_aa: ASSDWTGGGYT

d_call: TRBD2
v_call: TRBV2
cdr3_aa: ASSERGPLAGGPSSYNEQF

d_call: .
v_call: TRBV5-1
cdr3_aa: ASSLEGRGYDEQY

d_call: TRBD1
v_call: TRBV10-1
cdr3_aa: ASSEVRRQGAADQPQN

d_call: TRBD1
v_call: TRBV9
cdr3_aa: ASSVDWNRGQAEKLF

d_call: .
v_call: TRBV19
cdr3_aa: ASSWAGGWTGELF

d_call: TRBD1
v_call: TRBV5-5
cdr3_aa: ASSSRFRDRVMAYEQY

d_call: .
v_call: TRBV5-1
cdr3_aa: ASSLAFPLDEQF

d_call: TRBD2
v_call: TRBV6-6
cdr3_aa: ASSYWTSGGSDTQY

d_call: TRBD1
v_call: TRBV13
cdr3_aa: ASSPGTANTEAF

d_call: .
v_call: TRBV19
cdr3_aa: ASSIVSGEDSPLH

d_call: TRBD1
v_call: TRBV4-1
cdr3_aa: ASSQDSAGTGYEQY

d_call: TRBD1
v_call: TRBV2
cdr3_aa: ASPPDRSVYEQY

d_call: .
v_call: TRBV7-2
cdr3_aa: ASSPDSPDTQY

d_call: .
v_call: TRBV7-6
cdr3_aa: ASSLGSSQPQH

d_call: .
v_call: TRBV11-2
cdr3_aa: ASSFSGANTEAF

d_call: TRBD2
v_call: TRBV25-1
cdr3_aa: ASTQGDYSYEQY

d_call: TRBD1
v_call: TRBV19
cdr3_aa: ASRRGLSNEKLF

d_call: TRBD1
v_call: TRBV5-6
cdr3_aa: ASSWTGFSSYGYT

d_call: TRBD2
v_call: TRBV9
cdr3_aa: ASSVGGGGANVLT

d_call: .
v_call: TRBV7-3
cdr3_aa: ASSLSIRDEQF

d_call: TRBD2
v_call: TRBV19
cdr3_aa: ASSIGTSGRIGNEQF

d_call: .
v_call: TRBV6-6
cdr3_aa: ASSYQGSYGYT

d_call: TRBD1
v_call: TRBV10-3
cdr3_aa: AISGDRASGNTIY

d_call: .
v_call: TRBV6-1
cdr3_aa: ASRLDPPGPQH

d_call: TRBD2
v_call: TRBV12-5
cdr3_aa: ASGLRTSGGAREQY

d_call: TRBD2
v_call: TRBV5-1
cdr3_aa: ASSLGTSGRRTGELF

d_call: TRBD1
v_call: TRBV5-4
cdr3_aa: ASSKQGTSSYEQY

d_call: TRBD2
v_call: TRBV19
cdr3_aa: ASSIALSGLAGGRSSYEQY

d_call: .
v_call: TRBV18
cdr3_aa: ASSQEPPPVEKLF

d_call: .
v_call: TRBV30
cdr3_aa: AWSVNRDYGYT